Described below is a single T cell receptor beta chain sequence and its context. Each CDR3 protein is one row after TCRdb ran MiXCR on the 5' RACE reads. The data show roughly 770,000 distinct CDR3 sequences, 15% to 20% seen once. The data originate from a study of identical twins. V shed 5 bases and J shed 11 bases, with 21 bases lying between them. The CDR3 is 14 amino acids. Germline V CDR1 and CDR2: MNHEY, SMNVEV (reference sequence). These data are also associated with another study on T cells expressing NK-cell markers.

V and J are TRBV27 and TRBJ1-1; possibly TRBD1 for D (6 bases). The sample was PBMCs. The source is a woman between 18 and 29 years old in good health. The CDR3 DNA reads as TGTGCCAGCAGTCGCAATTCCAGGGGCTGGGAGGCTTTCTTT. This encodes CASSRNSRGWEAFF.